The 29 T cell receptor beta chains reported below all come from one sample, sequenced in a study of T cells after yellow fever vaccination. In TCRdb, the 5' RACE reads were re-called with MiXCR into one record per CDR3 protein. Found here are a few hundred thousand distinct CDR3 sequences, roughly 8.6% of them singletons; the top ten hold roughly 18%. The material was PBMCs, obtained around 45 days after the first yellow fever vaccination. Receptors were obtained from a man aged 18-30 years who received the YFV17D yellow fever vaccine.

This clonotype occurred a few times. This chain connects TRBV20-1 to TRBJ2-2; 12 positions agree with TRBD2. The ends lost 5 bases at V and 7 bases at J; junction bases unmatched: 8. Germline V gene data show CDR1 as DFQATT and CDR2 as SNEGSKA (reference sequence). The CDR3 runs to 15 residues. The CDR3, as DNA: TGCAGTGCTCTTCTAGCGGGGGGGCCGAACGGGGAGCTGTTTTTT. Protein: CSALLAGGPNGELFF.

The sample holds a few counts of this clonotype. This chain uses TRBV7-2 with TRBJ1-3; 7 bases agree with TRBD1. CDR3 length equals 16 residues. The V and J ends lost 3 bases and 3 bases, in that order; junction bases with no gene match: 8. Germline assignment: CDR1 SGHTA and CDR2 FQGNSA. In nucleotides, the CDR3 is TGTGCCAGCAGCTTCCAGGACAGGAGGGTTGGAAACACCATATATTTT. This sequence encodes CASSFQDRRVGNTIYF.

The V and J genes are TRBV7-6 and TRBJ1-6, with D unclear. This CDR3 contains 19 residues. V was trimmed by 5 bases and J by 0 bases, leaving 20 bases between them. In germline, CDR1 is SGHVS, CDR2 FNYEAQ. The DNA of the CDR3 is TGTGCCAGCAGCCTCGAGGCTCCTGAACCCTACTCCTATAATTCACCCCTCCACTTT. Amino acid sequence: CASSLEAPEPYSYNSPLHF.

This chain connects TRBV7-8 to TRBJ2-2, with D perhaps TRBD1 (8 bases). This CDR3 is built from 16 residues. V was clipped by 5 bases and J by 4 bases, with 17 bases between them. Germline CDR1 SGHVS, CDR2 FQNEAQ. In DNA form, the CDR3 reads TGTGCCAGCAGCCCGCAGCGGGACAGGCCCACCGGGGAGCTGTTTTTT. It codes for CASSPQRDRPTGELFF.

This rearrangement joins TRBV7-9 to TRBJ2-7, with TRBD1 identical over 7 bases. V was clipped by 2 bases and J by 5 bases; unmatched bases: 6. CDR1 is SEHNR and CDR2 is FQNEAQ in the germline V gene (reference sequence). The CDR3 contains 14 residues. CDR3 sequence reads: CASSLTGVDNEQYF. The CDR3 DNA follows: TGTGCCAGCAGCTTAACAGGGGTCGACAACGAGCAGTACTTC.

This clonotype was counted at least ten times. The gene calls are TRBV5-1 and TRBJ1-2, with unresolved D. The CDR3 is made up of 14 amino acids. Trimming stripped 0 bases from V and 7 bases from J, with 13 bases between. From germline, CDR1 is SGHRS and CDR2 YFSETQ. Here the CDR3 DNA reads TGCGCCAGCAGCTTGGACACCGAAGGAGGTGGCTACACCTTC. It translates to CASSLDTEGGGYTF.

This clonotype has just a few counts. The genes are TRBV5-6 and TRBJ2-5; 7 bases map to TRBD2. There are 14 residues in the CDR3. The trim removed 5 bases at V and 4 bases at J, leaving 8 bases unmatched. Germline V gene lookup returns CDR1 SGHDT and CDR2 YYEEEE. DNA for the CDR3: TGTGCCAGCAGGAGCGGTGGGGGGGGAGAGACCCAGTACTTC. Its translation: CASRSGGGGETQYF.

This clonotype was seen many times. The J gene is TRBJ1-2, the V gene TRBV5-1; D call uncertain. The V end lost 3 bases, the J end lost 3 bases, and 12 bases lay between the germline ends. CDR1 is SGHRS, CDR2 YFSETQ, per germline. The CDR3 extends over 14 amino acids. CDR3 bases: TGCGCCAGCAGCTACCCCGCCGGGGACTATGGCTACACCTTC. Its translation is CASSYPAGDYGYTF.

This clonotype was seen ten or more times. The rearrangement links TRBV11-1 to TRBJ1-1; D possibly corresponds to TRBD1 (6 bases). Germline CDR1 is SGHAT and CDR2 is FQDESV (reference sequence). The CDR3 contains 18 residues. Trimming shortened V by 3 bases and J by 2 bases, and 22 bases separated the two germline ends. For the CDR3, the DNA is TGTGCCAGCAGCTTCTCGGGGCAGGGGACGGGAGGAAACACTGAAGCTTTCTTT. Translation: CASSFSGQGTGGNTEAFF. The full variable domain, with the rest looked up from reference TRBV11-1 and TRBJ1-1, is EAEVAQSPRYKITEKSQAVAFWCDPISGHATLYWYRQILGQGPELLVQFQDESVVDDSQLPKDRFSAERLKGVDSTLKIQPAELGDSAMYLCASSFSGQGTGGNTEAFFGQGTRLTVV.

This clonotype was observed a few times. The V call is TRBV27, the J call TRBJ2-7, with 8 bases that match TRBD2. The trim removed 8 bases at V and 5 bases at J, leaving 14 bases unmatched. CDR3 size: 15 residues. Germline CDR1 is MNHEY and CDR2 is SMNVEV (reference sequence). Here the CDR3 reads CASLPDWTSTDEQYF. The CDR3 nucleotides are TGTGCCAGCCTGCCAGACTGGACTAGCACGGACGAGCAGTACTTC.

V and J are TRBV20-1 and TRBJ1-1, with 7 bases identical to TRBD1. This CDR3 region has 15 residues. The V gene's germline CDR1 is DFQATT and CDR2 SNEGSKA (reference sequence). V lost 5 bases, J lost 1 base, and 10 bases stayed unmatched. The CDR3 sequence is CSARGDRAWNTEAFF. In DNA form, the CDR3 reads TGCAGTGCTCGCGGAGACAGGGCCTGGAACACTGAAGCTTTCTTT.

The chain is built from TRBV3-1 and TRBJ2-1; no clear D. CDR3 length: 14 amino acids. Germline V lookup: CDR1 LGHDT, CDR2 YNNKEL (reference sequence). V dropped 3 bases and J dropped 4 bases, with 10 bases sitting between them. The CDR3 sequence is CASSHVGSYNEQFF. In DNA, the CDR3 is TGTGCCAGCAGCCATGTCGGCTCATACAATGAGCAGTTCTTC.

This clonotype was seen ten or more times. CDR3 sequence: CASSPSMDYGYTF. For the CDR3, the DNA is TGTGCCAGCAGCCCCAGCATGGACTATGGCTACACCTTC. V and J are TRBV11-2 and TRBJ1-2; D remains ambiguous. The V and J ends lost 5 bases and 3 bases respectively, with 10 bases between them. The CDR3 extends over 13 amino acids. Germline V gene lookup returns CDR1 SGHAT and CDR2 FQNNGV.

The chain employs TRBV6-6 and TRBJ1-2, with a tentative D call TRBD1 (5 bases). Germline V gene data show CDR1 as MNHNY and CDR2 as SVGAGI (reference sequence). The CDR3 runs to 13 residues. V was pared by 2 bases and J by 6 bases, with 10 bases between. CDR3 region: CASSYPGGDGYTF. The CDR3 coding sequence is TGTGCCAGCAGTTACCCGGGGGGAGATGGCTACACCTTC.

The chain uses TRBV20-1 and TRBJ2-1; 12 bases line up with TRBD2. The germline V gene encodes CDR1 DFQATT and CDR2 SNEGSKA (reference sequence). V dropped 0 bases and J dropped 5; count of bases not matched to a gene: 5. This CDR3 is built from 16 residues. The CDR3 spells CSARDSLAGGHNEQFF. As DNA, the CDR3 is TGCAGTGCTAGAGATTCGCTAGCGGGGGGGCACAATGAGCAGTTCTTC.

This clonotype was seen more than once but under ten times. The V and J genes are TRBV4-1 and TRBJ2-2; possibly TRBD2 for D (6 bases). CDR3 length equals 16 residues. Trimming took 4 bases from V and 3 from J, leaving 15 bases between them. Germline values: CDR1 MGHRA, CDR2 YSYEKL. CDR3 DNA sequence: TGCGCCAGCAGCCGCGGGACCTTGTGGGACACCGGGGAGCTGTTTTTT. Residues: CASSRGTLWDTGELFF.

Only a few counts were recorded for this clonotype. This chain uses TRBV29-1 with TRBJ2-3; TRBD1 agrees at 8 bases. This CDR3 comprises 13 residues. Germline V CDR1 and CDR2: SQVTM, ANQGSEA. After removal of 6 bases from V and 3 bases from J, the junction contained 5 bases not matched to a gene. CDR3 protein: CSVQGASTDTQYF. CDR3 in DNA: TGCAGCGTGCAGGGGGCAAGTACAGATACGCAGTATTTT.

The chain links TRBV4-1 to TRBJ2-1; 7 bases are a match to TRBD1. Per germline, CDR1 MGHRA and CDR2 YSYEKL. Losses at the gene ends were 4 bases for V and 5 bases for J; bases not matched to a gene: 8. CDR3 length: 15 residues. This CDR3 reads CASSLFKGADNEQFF. The CDR3 nucleotides read TGCGCCAGCAGCCTATTCAAGGGGGCGGACAATGAGCAGTTCTTC.

This chain links TRBV7-2 with TRBJ1-2, with no clear D. Trimming shortened V by 4 bases and J by 0 bases, and 12 bases separated the two germline ends. CDR3 length: 15 amino acids. Germline V gene sequence: CDR1 SGHTA, CDR2 FQGNSA. CDR3 in amino acids: CASSSRLTSNYGYTF. DNA for the CDR3: TGTGCCAGCAGCTCGAGACTTACTTCTAACTATGGCTACACCTTC. The complete variable domain, with remaining parts taken from reference TRBV7-2 and TRBJ1-2, reads GAGVSQSPSNKVTEKGKDVELRCDPISGHTALYWYRQSLGQGLEFLIYFQGNSAPDKSGLPSDRFSAERTGGSVSTLTIQRTQQEDSAVYLCASSSRLTSNYGYTFGSGTRLTVV.

With respect to this clonotype: One end of the junction fails to match germline, which may point to a read error. The rearrangement joins TRBV4-3 to TRBJ2-5; 8 nucleotides agree with TRBD2. The CDR3 is 17 amino acids. Looked up from germline, CDR1 is LGHNA and CDR2 is YSLEER. The CDR3 loop reads CATSQDRASGFVKTQYF. DNA of the CDR3: TGCGCCACCAGCCAAGATCGGGCTAGCGGGTTCGTGAAGACCCAGTACTTC.

This clonotype showed up just a few times. The chain is built from TRBV11-2 and TRBJ2-2; tentative D call: TRBD2 (5 bases). V lost 7 bases to trimming and J lost 0 bases, with 12 bases between them. Germline-derived CDR1 and CDR2 are SGHAT and FQNNGV. The CDR3 has 15 residues. The CDR3 nucleotides read TGTGCCAGCACCTTCTCCGGGACGAACACCGGGGAGCTGTTTTTT. Protein: CASTFSGTNTGELFF. The entire variable domain, with the rest obtained from reference TRBV11-2 and TRBJ2-2, is as follows: EAGVAQSPRYKIIEKRQSVAFWCNPISGHATLYWYQQILGQGPKLLIQFQNNGVVDDSQLPKDRFSAERLKGVDSTLKIQPAKLEDSAVYLCASTFSGTNTGELFFGEGSRLTVL.

In this sample, this clonotype turned up many times. This chain joins TRBV11-2 and TRBJ2-1, with 16 positions matching TRBD2. Trimming at V came to 5 bases and at J to 9 bases, leaving 4 bases not matched to a gene. In germline, CDR1 is SGHAT, CDR2 FQNNGV. CDR3 size: 15 residues. CDR3 coding DNA: TGTGCCAGCAGCCGAGGGACTAGCGGGGGGGTTGAGCAGTTCTTC. This encodes CASSRGTSGGVEQFF.

This clonotype was detected only a few times. The V call is TRBV4-3, the J call TRBJ2-7; D is ambiguous. Trimming left V 0 bases short and J 5 bases short, with 8 bases between. Germline CDR1 LGHNA, CDR2 YSLEER. The CDR3 totals 13 residues. The CDR3 coding sequence is TGCGCCAGCAGCCAAGATCTAGTCCACGAGCAGTACTTC. Amino acids: CASSQDLVHEQYF.

This clonotype has a handful of counts. The chain is built from TRBV19 and TRBJ2-1; D is possibly TRBD1 (5 bases). The CDR3 has 13 residues. V was pared by 5 bases and J by 8 bases, with 13 bases between. Germline V CDR1 and CDR2: LNHDA, SQIVND (reference sequence). Here the CDR3 DNA reads TGTGCCAGTAGTTTCATAACAGGCTATGAGCAGTTCTTC. Its translation is CASSFITGYEQFF.

V is TRBV24-1 and J is TRBJ2-1, with D perhaps TRBD2 (5 bases). V lost 4 bases and J 5 bases, leaving 11 bases between the germline ends. Germline assignment: CDR1 KGHDR and CDR2 SFDVKD. This CDR3 region has 14 residues. The CDR3 DNA follows: TGTGCCACCAGTGACCCCGGACTTAACAATGAGCAGTTCTTC. Protein product: CATSDPGLNNEQFF.

This clonotype was recorded at least ten times. The rearrangement uses TRBV6-5 and TRBJ1-2; D not certain. The length of the CDR3 is 15 residues. Germline-derived CDR1 and CDR2 are MNHEY and SVGAGI. V was shortened by 2 bases and J by 2 bases, with 12 bases between the two germline ends. The chain's CDR3 is CASSYSGDGNYGYTF. The DNA for the CDR3 is TGTGCCAGCAGTTACAGCGGGGATGGAAACTATGGCTACACCTTC.

The chain is built from TRBV4-1 and TRBJ2-1, with TRBD1 identical over 7 bases. This CDR3 spans 15 amino acids. J was trimmed by 9 bases and V by 0 bases; bases with no gene match: 8. The germline V gene has CDR1 MGHRA and CDR2 YSYEKL. The CDR3 DNA is TGCGCCAGCAGCCAAGATCCAGGGGCAGGGGGTGAGCAGTTCTTC. Its translation is CASSQDPGAGGEQFF.

The chain recombines TRBV12-3 or TRBV12-4 with TRBJ1-1; D ambiguous. With 8 bases removed from V and 0 bases from J, the gap between germline ends came to 13 bases. There are 14 residues in the CDR3. CDR3 sequence (DNA): TGTGCCAGCGCCGCAGGCTTCATGAACACTGAAGCTTTCTTT. Amino acid sequence: CASAAGFMNTEAFF.

V usage is TRBV19 and J usage is TRBJ2-7; TRBD1 matches 11 bases. CDR3 length equals 14 residues. Germline V CDR1 and CDR2: LNHDA, SQIVND (reference sequence). Trimming removed 4 bases from V and 5 bases from J; junction bases left unmatched: 4. The chain's CDR3 is CASSTADRGHEQYF. CDR3 DNA sequence: TGTGCCAGTAGTACAGCGGACAGGGGGCACGAGCAGTACTTC.